This T cell receptor (beta chain) derives from a study of blood T cell repertoires in COVID-19. The wider study: Researchers got acute and convalescent COVID-19 samples from the United States, Italy and Spain.

The CDR3 length is 18 residues. Sequencing used immunoSEQ multiplex PCR; TCRdb keeps in-frame clones, though not all of them. This sample carries more than 150,000 clones, almost 80% of them seen once, and the ten largest clones take approximately 15%. The source is a man aged 55 to 70 with active or convalescent COVID-19. This chain connects TRBV7-5 to TRBJ2-1; the D call in the table, TRBD2, was not verified against the DNA. TRBV7-5 is a listed pseudogene. Sequenced input: peripheral blood. CDR3 sequence (DNA): TGTGCCAGAAGCAAGCCCCCTGAGGAGCGGGAGGGCCGGAGTGAGCAGTTCTTC. As protein: CARSKPPEEREGRSEQFF.